These T cell receptor beta chains were read from a single sample in a study of blood T cell repertoires in COVID-19. Sequencing was performed with immunoSEQ multiplex PCR; in TCRdb, only in-frame clones are kept and a portion is missing. The table has some 300,000 clones, approximately 89% seen once. The sample consisted of PBMCs or T cells enriched from blood (not recorded which). Every receptor here comes from a woman in her forties or fifties who had been exposed to COVID-19. CDR3s include the opening cysteine and the closing phenylalanine or tryptophan. The D gene is left open where the match is weak. Clone size is shown for a subset of rows, as once, few, many or a class of expanded clone.

- - TRBJ2-2 TRBV5-1 CASSFGTYSTGELFF TGCGCCAGCAGCTTTGGGACTTATAGCACCGGGGAGCTGTTTTTT
- TRBD1 TRBJ1-5 TRBV10-3 CAISEGGTGANQPQHF TGTGCCATCAGTGAGGGTGGGACAGGGGCCAATCAGCCCCAGCATTTT
- TRBD2 TRBJ2-3 TRBV5-6 CASITSGTDTQYF TGTGCCAGCATTACTAGCGGCACAGATACGCAGTATTTT
few - TRBJ1-5 TRBV4-1 CASSQASHQPQHF TGCGCCAGCAGCCAAGCCTCCCATCAGCCCCAGCATTTT
- - TRBJ1-2 TRBV25-1 CASSVRDTNYGYTF TGTGCCAGCAGTGTACGCGACACGAACTATGGCTACACCTTC
once TRBD2 TRBJ2-3 TRBV28 CASMGGVGWSTDTQYF TGTGCCAGCATGGGGGGGGTAGGGTGGAGCACAGATACGCAGTATTTT
- TRBD1 TRBJ2-3 TRBV30 CAWSAGQAITDTQYF TGTGCCTGGAGTGCGGGACAGGCGATCACAGATACGCAGTATTTT
- TRBD1 TRBJ1-2 TRBV30 CACQTGFYYGYTF TGTGCCTGCCAGACAGGGTTTTACTATGGCTACACCTTC
- - TRBJ1-6 TRBV19 CASSIDRAANSPLHF TGTGCCAGTAGTATAGACAGGGCCGCTAATTCACCCCTCCACTTT
- - TRBJ2-5 TRBV6-5 CASSPRGYRDETQYF TGTGCCAGCAGCCCAAGGGGATACCGCGATGAGACCCAGTACTTC
- - TRBJ1-2 TRBV9 CASSVGGRGGYTF TGTGCCAGCAGCGTAGGGGGAAGGGGCGGCTACACCTTC
- TRBD1 TRBJ1-2 TRBV4-2 CASSQELDRAYGYTF TGTGCCAGCAGCCAAGAGTTGGACAGGGCGTATGGCTACACCTTC
- - TRBJ2-7 TRBV6-1 CASSESRYEQYF TGTGCCAGCAGTGAATCCCGCTACGAGCAGTACTTC
- - TRBJ2-1 TRBV20-1 CSADVAGEQFF TGCAGTGCTGACGTGGCGGGTGAGCAGTTCTTC